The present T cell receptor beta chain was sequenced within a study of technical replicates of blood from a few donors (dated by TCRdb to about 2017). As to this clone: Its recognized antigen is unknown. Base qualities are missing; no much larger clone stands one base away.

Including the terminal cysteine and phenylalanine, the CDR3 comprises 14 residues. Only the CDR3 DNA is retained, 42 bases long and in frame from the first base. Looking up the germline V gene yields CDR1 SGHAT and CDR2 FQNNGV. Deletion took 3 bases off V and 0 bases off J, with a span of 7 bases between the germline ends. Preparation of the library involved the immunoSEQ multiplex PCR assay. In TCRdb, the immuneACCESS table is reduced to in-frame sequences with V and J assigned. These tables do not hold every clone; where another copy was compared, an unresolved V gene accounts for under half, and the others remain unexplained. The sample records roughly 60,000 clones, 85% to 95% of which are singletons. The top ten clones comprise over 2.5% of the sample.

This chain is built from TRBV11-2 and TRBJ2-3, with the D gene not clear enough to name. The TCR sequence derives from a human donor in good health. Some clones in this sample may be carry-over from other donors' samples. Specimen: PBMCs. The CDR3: CASSFWASTDTQYF. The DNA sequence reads TGTGCCAGCAGCTTCTGGGCTAGCACAGATACGCAGTATTTT.